The 26 T cell receptor beta chains reported below all come from one sample, sequenced in a study of blood T cells in healthy people across ages. Alongside a J-beta primer mix, a sample-barcoded 5' primer served in a second PCR lasting roughly 6 to 12 cycles. Each CDR3 protein gets one entry after TCRdb re-called the 5' RACE reads with MiXCR. The sample lists 790,000 or so distinct CDR3 sequences, 56% occurring once. Sequenced: blood. The receptors shown here come from a man aged 40-50 years in good health.

This clonotype was seen only once. The chain couples TRBV5-6 to TRBJ2-5; possibly TRBD1 for D (5 bases). The last part of the DNA fits TRBJ2-7 better; the J call may be wrong. CDR1 SGHDT and CDR2 YYEEEE come from the germline V gene. There are 13 residues in the CDR3. DNA of the CDR3: TGTGCCAGCAGCTTCGGCAGGGTAAGCGAGCAGTACTTC. The encoded protein is CASSFGRVSEQYF.

The rearrangement joins TRBV12-3 or TRBV12-4 to TRBJ1-6; 8 bases are shared with TRBD1. The trim removed 9 bases at V and 6 bases at J, leaving 13 bases unmatched. CDR3 size: 16 residues. The CDR3 reads CASRATGGFLNSPLHF. DNA for the CDR3: TGTGCCAGTAGGGCCACAGGGGGGTTCCTTAATTCACCCCTCCACTTT.

The V call is TRBV28, the J call TRBJ2-1; a weak D match, TRBD2 (6 bases). The V end lost 6 bases, the J end lost 8 bases, and 17 bases lay between the germline ends. There are 14 residues in the CDR3. Germline CDR1 is MDHEN and CDR2 is SYDVKM. The CDR3, as DNA: TGTGCCAGCAGCGCGGGGCTGCCGGCCGATGAGCAGTTCTTC. It translates to CASSAGLPADEQFF. Full variable domain (missing parts from reference TRBV28 and TRBJ2-1): DVKVTQSSRYLVKRTGEKVFLECVQDMDHENMFWYRQDPGLGLRLIYFSYDVKMKEKGDIPEGYSVSREKKERFSLILESASTNQTSMYLCASSAGLPADEQFFGPGTRLTVL.

The J gene is TRBJ2-1, the V gene TRBV9; possibly TRBD1 or TRBD2 for D (5 bases each). V was pared by 3 bases and J by 6 bases, with 10 bases between. The CDR3 contains 13 residues. Germline CDR1 is SGDLS and CDR2 is YYNGEE. The chain's CDR3 is CASSARDRNEQFF. Written as DNA, the CDR3 is TGTGCCAGCAGCGCCCGGGACCGCAATGAGCAGTTCTTC.

This clonotype turned up a few times. J is TRBJ2-5 and V is TRBV3-1, with 9 nucleotides matching TRBD2. The CDR3 contains 19 residues. Germline values: CDR1 LGHDT, CDR2 YNNKEL (reference sequence). V lost 0 bases and J lost 1; bases outside the gene matches: 12. The CDR3 sequence: CASSQEEGARTSVQETQYF. The CDR3 bases are TGTGCCAGCAGCCAAGAAGAGGGTGCTAGGACTAGCGTCCAAGAGACCCAGTACTTC.

This clonotype was observed a single time. J is TRBJ2-5 and V is TRBV6-1; 9 nucleotides line up with TRBD2. The V gene's germline CDR1 is MNHNS and CDR2 SASEGT. This CDR3 is built from 18 residues. Trimming at V came to 4 bases and at J to 3 bases, leaving 15 bases not matched to a gene. The CDR3 coding sequence is TGTGCCAGCAGTGTTGGGAGCGGGAGGCCATTTAACGAAGAGACCCAGTACTTC. It specifies CASSVGSGRPFNEETQYF.

Points on this clonotype: The junction does not match germline at one end; this may be a read error. The chain combines TRBV7-6 with TRBJ2-5; 13 nucleotides match TRBD2. Germline values: CDR1 SGHVS, CDR2 FNYEAQ. The CDR3 is made up of 17 amino acids. CDR3 protein: CAGSPGWTSGGRETQYF. In DNA form, the CDR3 reads TGTGCCGGCAGCCCTGGTTGGACTAGCGGGGGTCGGGAGACCCAGTACTTC.

This chain connects TRBV14 to TRBJ2-7; D is unclear. V lost 1 base and J 4 bases, leaving 20 bases between the germline ends. CDR1 is SGHDN, CDR2 FVKESK, per germline. The CDR3 has 17 residues. The CDR3 DNA is TGTGCCAGCAGCCAAGGTGGTCTCAGAGACCGGGCGTACGAGCAGTACTTC. This sequence encodes CASSQGGLRDRAYEQYF.

This clonotype has just a few counts. With a much larger clone just one base away, this may be a read error. The rearrangement links TRBV24-1 to TRBJ2-5; D gene ambiguous. Trimming took off 4 bases at V and 11 bases at J, with 10 bases between the two ends. The germline gives CDR1 KGHDR, CDR2 SFDVKD. The CDR3 extends over 11 amino acids. The CDR3 sequence: CATSEAYEQYF. The CDR3 region has the DNA TGTGCCACCAGTGAAGCCTATGAGCAGTACTTC.

The chain carries TRBV6-2 or TRBV6-3 and TRBJ1-2; TRBD1 aligns across 8 bases. There are 13 residues in the CDR3. The V and J ends lost 2 bases and 8 bases, in that order; junction bases with no gene match: 4. Per germline, CDR1 MNHEY and CDR2 SVGEGT. CDR3 residues: CASSYADRAGYTF. The CDR3 DNA follows: TGTGCCAGCAGTTACGCGGACAGGGCCGGCTACACCTTC.

V is TRBV20-1 and J is TRBJ2-5, with D perhaps TRBD1 (6 bases). Between the trimmed V and J ends, which lost 0 bases and 4 bases, there was a span of 18 bases. Looked up from germline, CDR1 is DFQATT and CDR2 is SNEGSKA (reference sequence). CDR3 length: 16 amino acids. The CDR3 bases are TGCAGTGCTAGAGATCCTACAGGGATTTGGCGAGAGACCCAGTACTTC. It yields the protein CSARDPTGIWRETQYF.

A few counts support this clonotype. The rearrangement uses TRBV27 and TRBJ2-7; D may match TRBD1 or TRBD2 (5 bases each). Germline loops: CDR1 MNHEY, CDR2 SMNVEV (reference sequence). Trimming took off 0 bases at V and 3 bases at J, with 6 bases between the two ends. The CDR3 has 13 amino acids. CDR3 sequence reads: CASSLSRGYEQYF. CDR3 sequence (DNA): TGTGCCAGCAGTTTATCGAGGGGCTACGAGCAGTACTTC.

The CDR3 loop reads CSARPGLAGVEQFF. In DNA form, the CDR3 reads TGCAGTGCCAGGCCGGGACTAGCGGGAGTTGAGCAGTTCTTC. The chain couples TRBV20-1 to TRBJ2-1, with 14 bases that match TRBD2. The J segment lost 9 bases and the V segment lost 6 bases, leaving 7 bases of the junction unmatched. CDR1 DFQATT and CDR2 SNEGSKA come from the germline V gene (reference sequence). The CDR3 length is 14 residues.

The chain links TRBV20-1 to TRBJ2-5; D is unresolved. Trimming stripped 5 bases from V and 2 bases from J, with 18 bases between. Looked up from germline, CDR1 is DFQATT and CDR2 is SNEGSKA (reference sequence). This CDR3 region has 15 residues. The DNA for the CDR3 is TGCAGTGCTGTGGGGTGGGCGAGCTCGCAAGAGACCCAGTACTTC. Amino acid sequence: CSAVGWASSQETQYF.

The V and J genes are TRBV24-1 and TRBJ1-2; tentatively, D is TRBD1 (5 bases). V gave up 6 bases and J gave up 0 bases, with 16 bases separating them. CDR1 is KGHDR and CDR2 is SFDVKD in the germline V gene. This CDR3 has 16 amino acids. The CDR3 DNA sequence: TGTGCCACCAGTTCAAATCAGGGAGCGGCTAACTATGGCTACACCTTC. Translating gives CATSSNQGAANYGYTF.

The CDR3 protein is CASSLTPGAAKNIQYF. CDR3 nucleotides: TGTGCCAGCAGCTTAACGCCAGGGGCCGCCAAAAACATTCAGTACTTC. The chain combines TRBV7-2 with TRBJ2-4, with D maybe TRBD1 (6 bases). Deletions cut 2 bases from V and 1 base from J, with 12 bases between. Germline V gene sequence: CDR1 SGHTA, CDR2 FQGNSA. The CDR3 is 16 residues long.

The CDR3 DNA is TGTGCCAGCAGCTTAACTTCTTCAGCCAGTGAAGCTTTCTTT. Translating gives CASSLTSSASEAFF. The rearrangement uses TRBV7-8 and TRBJ1-1; D not resolved. Germline values: CDR1 SGHVS, CDR2 FQNEAQ. V was pared by 2 bases and J by 7 bases, with 14 bases between. CDR3 length equals 14 residues.

The chain uses TRBV3-1 and TRBJ2-7, with 7 nucleotides matching TRBD2. TRBJ2-5 matches the DNA end more closely, so the J call is doubtful. The CDR3 is made up of 14 amino acids. Germline CDR1 reads LGHDT; CDR2 reads YNNKEL (reference sequence). For the CDR3, the DNA is TGTGCCAGCAGCCAAGACTCGCGGGGGGAGACCCAGTACTTC. Translated, it gives CASSQDSRGETQYF.

This clonotype was detected only a few times. The V and J genes are TRBV2 and TRBJ2-3, with D perhaps TRBD2 (5 bases). CDR3 length: 16 amino acids. V was pared by 5 bases and J by 4 bases, with 19 bases between. CDR1 is SNHLY and CDR2 is FYNNEI in the germline V gene. CDR3 nucleotide sequence: TGTGCCAGCAGTTTTATTTCACTAGGTAGCGCAGATACGCAGTATTTT. Translated: CASSFISLGSADTQYF.

This rearrangement joins TRBV3-1 to TRBJ2-7, with D perhaps matching TRBD1 (6 bases). Trimming took off 7 bases at V and 0 bases at J, with 13 bases between the two ends. Germline V gives CDR1 LGHDT, CDR2 YNNKEL (reference sequence). The CDR3 covers 14 residues. DNA for the CDR3: TGTGCCAGCATGGGGGACAAGAGCTCCTACGAGCAGTACTTC. Residues: CASMGDKSSYEQYF.

J is TRBJ2-4 and V is TRBV27; D gene ambiguous. Germline V gene lookup returns CDR1 MNHEY and CDR2 SMNVEV (reference sequence). The CDR3 covers 13 residues. V lost 0 bases and J lost 3, with 3 bases in between. CDR3: CASSLSGKNIQYF. DNA for the CDR3: TGTGCCAGCAGTTTATCAGGCAAAAACATTCAGTACTTC.

This clonotype has only one observation. J is TRBJ2-5 and V is TRBV5-1; 7 bases fit TRBD1. Trimming took 4 bases from V and 4 from J; bases not matched to a gene: 7. The germline V gene has CDR1 SGHRS and CDR2 YFSETQ. This CDR3 has 14 amino acids. The CDR3 nucleotides read TGCGCCAGCAGCGAGTATAGGGGGCTAGAGACCCAGTACTTC. Translating gives CASSEYRGLETQYF.

This chain joins TRBV25-1 and TRBJ2-3; D gene unclear. V was shortened by 3 bases and J by 3 bases, with 4 bases between the two germline ends. This CDR3 is 12 amino acids long. The germline V gene has CDR1 MGHDK and CDR2 SYGVNS. CDR3 amino acids: CASSDLTDTQYF. The CDR3 DNA reads as TGTGCCAGCAGTGATTTGACAGATACGCAGTATTTT.

The chain joins TRBV10-3 to TRBJ2-1; 10 bases map to TRBD2. This CDR3 region has 15 residues. Germline lookup yields CDR1 ENHRY and CDR2 SYGVKD. The J segment lost 10 bases and the V segment lost 2 bases, leaving 8 bases of the junction unmatched. CDR3 bases: TGTGCCATCAGTGAGGAACTAGCGGGATATTACGAGCAGTTCTTC. Its protein is CAISEELAGYYEQFF.

V usage is TRBV13 and J usage is TRBJ2-7, with 11 bases lining up with TRBD2. The CDR3 loop spans 16 amino acids. Germline V gives CDR1 PRHDT, CDR2 FYEKMQ (reference sequence). V was clipped by 1 base and J by 3 bases; unmatched bases: 5. CDR3 sequence: CASSLEGTSGFYEQYF. As DNA, the CDR3 is TGTGCCAGCAGCTTAGAGGGGACTAGCGGCTTCTACGAGCAGTACTTC.

The CDR3 nucleotides read TGTGCCAGCAGTTTACAGGGGACTAGCGGGAGGGTAGGGACGCAGTATTTT. Its protein is CASSLQGTSGRVGTQYF. This chain links TRBV28 with TRBJ2-3, with TRBD2 identical over 16 bases. V shed 2 bases, J shed 9 bases, and the junction held 8 bases outside the gene matches. The CDR3 contains 17 residues. CDR1 and CDR2 from the germline V gene are MDHEN and SYDVKM.